The following is a TCR beta chain sequence with its context. Other DNA sequences in the sample encode the same CDR3. This sample was included in a study of blood T cell repertoires in COVID-19. Study-wide context: In each case, the material was cDNA or gDNA derived from T cells, B-cell-depleted T cells, or PBMCs.

V lost 0 bases and J lost 0, with 7 bases in between. The CDR3 has 15 amino acids. CDR1 and CDR2 from the germline V gene are SGDLS and YYNGEE. Per the study methods: Estimation of nucleated cell counts was performed using reference gene primer amplification. The protocol was immunoSEQ multiplex PCR, while the TCRdb copy is restricted to in-frame clones and leaves out a portion. V, J and clone size derive from that table, while D and trimming were established from the DNA sequence. The data contain about 44,000 clones, under 90% of them singletons. This receptor was identified in a human donor in a cohort sampled during active COVID-19. The sequenced sample consisted of peripheral blood. The gene calls are TRBV9 and TRBJ1-3; no clear D. CDR3 loop: CASSVGGVSGNTIYF. In DNA, the CDR3 is TGTGCCAGCAGCGTAGGAGGAGTCTCTGGAAACACCATATATTTT.